This TCR beta chain appears in the sequencing data of a study of blood T cell repertoires in COVID-19. At the level of the study: Specimens from acute and convalescent COVID-19 originated in the United States, Italy and Spain. PBMCs, B-cell-depleted T cells, or T cells provided the cDNA or gDNA that made up the material.

Sequencing was performed with immunoSEQ multiplex PCR; in TCRdb, only in-frame clones are kept and a portion is missing. The sample yields roughly 190,000 clones, about nine tenths seen once. A Seattle source enrolled patients during active infection and followed them longitudinally. The CDR3 contains 14 residues. V was pared by 3 bases and J by 4 bases, with 10 bases between. Germline V gene data show CDR1 as LNHDA and CDR2 as SQIVND (reference sequence). This TCR was sampled from a woman aged 60-70 years with COVID-19, enrolled during active disease. The chain employs TRBV19 and TRBJ1-5; D not certain. The sample taken for sequencing was peripheral blood. Written as DNA, the CDR3 is TGTGCCAGTAGTATCAGCGGATTTAATCAGCCCCAGCATTTT. Protein product: CASSISGFNQPQHF.